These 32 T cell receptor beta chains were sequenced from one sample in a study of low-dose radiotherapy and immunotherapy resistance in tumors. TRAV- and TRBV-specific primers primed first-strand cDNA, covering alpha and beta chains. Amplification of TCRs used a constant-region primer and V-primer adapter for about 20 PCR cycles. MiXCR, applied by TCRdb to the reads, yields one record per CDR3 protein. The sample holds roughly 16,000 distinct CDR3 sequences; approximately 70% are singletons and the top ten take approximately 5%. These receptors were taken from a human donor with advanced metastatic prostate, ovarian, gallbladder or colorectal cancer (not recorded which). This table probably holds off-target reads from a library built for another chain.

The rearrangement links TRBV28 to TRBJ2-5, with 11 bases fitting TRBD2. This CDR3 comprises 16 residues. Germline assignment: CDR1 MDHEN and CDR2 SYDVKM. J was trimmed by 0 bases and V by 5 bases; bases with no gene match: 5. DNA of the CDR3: TGTGCCAGCAGTCTAAGGACTAGCGGGTACCAAGAGACCCAGTACTTC. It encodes CASSLRTSGYQETQYF.

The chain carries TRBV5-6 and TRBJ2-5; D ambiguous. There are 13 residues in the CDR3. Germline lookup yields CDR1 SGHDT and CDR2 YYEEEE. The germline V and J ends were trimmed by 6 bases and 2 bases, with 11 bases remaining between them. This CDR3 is CASTIRSQETQYF. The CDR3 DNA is TGTGCCAGCACTATACGGTCACAAGAGACCCAGTACTTC.

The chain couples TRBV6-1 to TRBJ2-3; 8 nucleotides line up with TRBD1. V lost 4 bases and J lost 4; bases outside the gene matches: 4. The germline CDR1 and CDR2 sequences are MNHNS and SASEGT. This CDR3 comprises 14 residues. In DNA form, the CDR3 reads TGTGCCAGCAGTGGGACAGGGCTCCCAGATACGCAGTATTTT. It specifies CASSGTGLPDTQYF.

Here the CDR3 reads CSVEDLKGARTREQYF. DNA for the CDR3: TGCAGCGTTGAAGACCTTAAGGGGGCGCGCACTCGGGAGCAGTACTTC. V and J are TRBV29-1 and TRBJ2-7, with TRBD1 identical over 7 bases. V shed 0 bases and J 7 bases; nucleotides not matched to a gene: 15. Germline CDR1 is SQVTM and CDR2 is ANQGSEA. CDR3 length: 16 amino acids.

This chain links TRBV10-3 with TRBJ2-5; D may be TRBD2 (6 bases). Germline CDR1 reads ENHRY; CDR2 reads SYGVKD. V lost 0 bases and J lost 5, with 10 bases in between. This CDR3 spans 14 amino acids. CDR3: CAISESIGGETQYF. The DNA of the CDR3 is TGTGCCATCAGTGAGTCGATCGGGGGTGAGACCCAGTACTTC.

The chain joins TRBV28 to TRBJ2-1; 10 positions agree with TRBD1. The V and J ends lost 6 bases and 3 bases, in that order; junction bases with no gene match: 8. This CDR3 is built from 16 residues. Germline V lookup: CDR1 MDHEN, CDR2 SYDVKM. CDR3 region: CASRIPRDRGYNEQFF. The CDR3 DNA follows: TGTGCCAGCAGGATTCCCCGGGACAGGGGCTACAATGAGCAGTTCTTC.

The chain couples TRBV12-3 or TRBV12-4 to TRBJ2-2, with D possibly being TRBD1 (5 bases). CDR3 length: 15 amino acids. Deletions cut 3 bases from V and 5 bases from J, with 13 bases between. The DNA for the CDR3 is TGTGCCAGCAGTTTTCGGCAGGGTGATACCGGGGAGCTGTTTTTT. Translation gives CASSFRQGDTGELFF.

DNA for the CDR3: TGTGCCAGCAGCCGCTCCTCGTCGGATAACTCCTACGAGCAGTACTTC. This codes for CASSRSSSDNSYEQYF. The rearrangement links TRBV4-2 to TRBJ2-7, with D unclear. The CDR3 spans 16 residues. V lost 4 bases to trimming and J lost 0 bases, with 16 bases between them. Germline CDR1 reads LGHNA; CDR2 reads YNFKEQ.

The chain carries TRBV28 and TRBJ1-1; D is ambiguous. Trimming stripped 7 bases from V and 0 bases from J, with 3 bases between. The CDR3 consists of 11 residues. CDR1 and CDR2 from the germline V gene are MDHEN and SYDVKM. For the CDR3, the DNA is TGTGCCAGCACCATGAACACTGAAGCTTTCTTT. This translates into CASTMNTEAFF.

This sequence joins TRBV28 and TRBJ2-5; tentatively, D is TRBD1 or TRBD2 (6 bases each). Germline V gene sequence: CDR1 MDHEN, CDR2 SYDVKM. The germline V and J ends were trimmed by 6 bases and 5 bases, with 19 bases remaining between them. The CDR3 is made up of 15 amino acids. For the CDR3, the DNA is TGTGCCAGCAGCTCCCAACGGGGGCGCTGGGAGACCCAGTACTTC. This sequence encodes CASSSQRGRWETQYF.

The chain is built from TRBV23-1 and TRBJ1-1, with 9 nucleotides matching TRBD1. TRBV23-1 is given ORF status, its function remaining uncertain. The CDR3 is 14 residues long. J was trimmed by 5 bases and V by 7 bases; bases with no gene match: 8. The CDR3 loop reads CASTGDREGTEAFF. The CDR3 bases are TGCGCCAGCACTGGGGACAGGGAAGGGACTGAAGCTTTCTTT.

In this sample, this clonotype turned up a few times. This CDR3 reads CASSLFGGTSFSEQFF. CDR3 coding DNA: TGTGCCAGCAGTTTATTTGGTGGGACTAGCTTCAGTGAGCAGTTCTTC. The rearrangement links TRBV28 to TRBJ2-1, with TRBD2 matching over 9 bases. V was pared by 1 base and J by 9 bases, with 10 bases of the junction left unmatched. This CDR3 region has 16 residues. Germline loops: CDR1 MDHEN, CDR2 SYDVKM.

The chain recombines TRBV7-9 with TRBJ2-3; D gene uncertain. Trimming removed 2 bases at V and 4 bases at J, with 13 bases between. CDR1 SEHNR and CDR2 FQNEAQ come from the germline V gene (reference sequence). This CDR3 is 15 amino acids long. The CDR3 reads CASSLRPTPADTQYF. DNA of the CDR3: TGTGCCAGCAGCTTAAGACCTACCCCCGCAGATACGCAGTATTTT.

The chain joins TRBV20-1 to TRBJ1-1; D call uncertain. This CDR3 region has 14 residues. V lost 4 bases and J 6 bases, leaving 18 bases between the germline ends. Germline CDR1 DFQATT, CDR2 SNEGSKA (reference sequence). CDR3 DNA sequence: TGCAGTGCTACAGCCTATTCGGGAGTTCCTGAAGCTTTCTTT. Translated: CSATAYSGVPEAFF.

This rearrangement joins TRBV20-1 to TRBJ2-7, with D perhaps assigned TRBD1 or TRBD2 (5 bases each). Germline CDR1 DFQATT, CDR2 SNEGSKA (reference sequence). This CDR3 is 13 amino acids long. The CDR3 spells CSTSGLATYEQYF. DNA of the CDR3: TGCAGCACCTCGGGGCTAGCCACCTACGAGCAGTACTTC.

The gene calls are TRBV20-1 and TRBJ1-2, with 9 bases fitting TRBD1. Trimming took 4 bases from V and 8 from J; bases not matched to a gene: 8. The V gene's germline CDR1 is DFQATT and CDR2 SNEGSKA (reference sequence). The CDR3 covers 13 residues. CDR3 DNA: TGCAGTGCTACAGACAGGGGGTTTTTCGGCTACACCTTC. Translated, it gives CSATDRGFFGYTF.

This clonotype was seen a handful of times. The DNA for the CDR3 is TGTGCCAGCAGCTTAACAGGGGGCCGAGCTTTCTTT. Translating gives CASSLTGGRAFF. The chain couples TRBV7-2 to TRBJ1-1; 9 bases align to TRBD1. The CDR3 is 12 amino acids. The V gene's germline CDR1 is SGHTA and CDR2 FQGNSA. V shed 2 bases, J shed 10 bases, and the junction held 2 bases outside the gene matches.

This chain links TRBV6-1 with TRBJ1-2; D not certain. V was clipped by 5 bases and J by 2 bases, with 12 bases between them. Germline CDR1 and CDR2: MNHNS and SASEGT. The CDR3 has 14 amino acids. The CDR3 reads CASSTPGRNYGYTF. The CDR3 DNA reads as TGTGCCAGCAGTACCCCGGGCCGAAACTATGGCTACACCTTC.

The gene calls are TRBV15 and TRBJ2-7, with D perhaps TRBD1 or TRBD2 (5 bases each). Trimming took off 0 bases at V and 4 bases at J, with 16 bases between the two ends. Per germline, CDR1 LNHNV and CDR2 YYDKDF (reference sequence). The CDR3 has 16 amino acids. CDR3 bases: TGTGCCACCAGCAGAGAGGGGCATCTTGGGACGTACGAGCAGTACTTC. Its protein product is CATSREGHLGTYEQYF.

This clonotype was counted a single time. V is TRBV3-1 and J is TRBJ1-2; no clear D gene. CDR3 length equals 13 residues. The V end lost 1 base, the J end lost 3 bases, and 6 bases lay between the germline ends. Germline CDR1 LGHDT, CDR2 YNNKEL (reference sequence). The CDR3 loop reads CASSQATDYGYTF. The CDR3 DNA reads TGTGCCAGCAGCCAAGCGACCGACTATGGCTACACCTTC.

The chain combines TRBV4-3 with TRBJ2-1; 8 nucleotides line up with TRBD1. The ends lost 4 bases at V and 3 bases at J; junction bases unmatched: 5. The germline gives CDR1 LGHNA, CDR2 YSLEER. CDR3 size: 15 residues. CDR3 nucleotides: TGCGCCAGCAGCCTCAGCGGACAGGGCTACAATGAGCAGTTCTTC. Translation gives CASSLSGQGYNEQFF.

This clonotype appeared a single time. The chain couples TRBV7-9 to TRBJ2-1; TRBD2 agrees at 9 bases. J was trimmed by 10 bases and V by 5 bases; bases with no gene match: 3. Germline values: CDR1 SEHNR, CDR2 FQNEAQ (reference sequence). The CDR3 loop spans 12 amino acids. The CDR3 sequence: CASSRLAAEQFF. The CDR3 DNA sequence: TGTGCCAGCAGCCGACTAGCGGCAGAGCAGTTCTTC.

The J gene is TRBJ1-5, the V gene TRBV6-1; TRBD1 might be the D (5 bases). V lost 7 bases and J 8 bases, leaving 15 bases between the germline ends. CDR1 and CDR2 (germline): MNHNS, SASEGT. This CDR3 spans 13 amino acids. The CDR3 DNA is TGTGCCAGCAACCGACAGACCTCGGAGCCCCAGCATTTT. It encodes CASNRQTSEPQHF.

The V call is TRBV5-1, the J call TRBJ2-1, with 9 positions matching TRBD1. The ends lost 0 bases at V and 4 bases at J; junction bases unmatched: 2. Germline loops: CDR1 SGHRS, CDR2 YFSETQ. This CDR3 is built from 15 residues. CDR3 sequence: CASSLAGQGYNEQFF. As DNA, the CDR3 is TGCGCCAGCAGCTTGGCGGGACAGGGTTACAATGAGCAGTTCTTC. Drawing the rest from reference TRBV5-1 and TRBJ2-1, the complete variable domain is KAGVTQTPRYLIKTRGQQVTLSCSPISGHRSVSWYQQTPGQGLQFLFEYFSETQRNKGNFPGRFSGRQFSNSRSEMNVSTLELGDSALYLCASSLAGQGYNEQFFGPGTRLTVL.

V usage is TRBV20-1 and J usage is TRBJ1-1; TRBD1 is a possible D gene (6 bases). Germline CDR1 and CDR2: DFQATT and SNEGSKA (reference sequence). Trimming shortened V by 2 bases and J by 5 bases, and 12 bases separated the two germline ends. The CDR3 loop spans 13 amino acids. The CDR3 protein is CSARQGWETEAFF. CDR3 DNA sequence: TGCAGTGCTAGACAGGGGTGGGAGACTGAAGCTTTCTTT.

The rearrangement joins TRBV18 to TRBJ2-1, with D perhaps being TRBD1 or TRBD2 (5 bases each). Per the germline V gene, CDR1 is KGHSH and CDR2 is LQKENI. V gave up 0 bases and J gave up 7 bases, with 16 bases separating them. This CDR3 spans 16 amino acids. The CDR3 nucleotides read TGTGCCAGCTCACCACCGGTTAAAGGGACCCAAAATGAGCAGTTCTTC. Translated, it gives CASSPPVKGTQNEQFF.

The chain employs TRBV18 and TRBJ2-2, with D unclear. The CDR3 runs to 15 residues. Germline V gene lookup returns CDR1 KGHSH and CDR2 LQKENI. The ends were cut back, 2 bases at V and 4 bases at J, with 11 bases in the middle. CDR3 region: CASSPGNSGTGELFF. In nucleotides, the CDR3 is TGTGCCAGCTCACCAGGGAACAGTGGCACCGGGGAGCTGTTTTTT.

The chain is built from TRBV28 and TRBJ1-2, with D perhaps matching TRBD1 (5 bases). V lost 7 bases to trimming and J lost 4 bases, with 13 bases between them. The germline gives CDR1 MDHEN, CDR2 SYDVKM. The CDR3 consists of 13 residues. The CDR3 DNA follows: TGTGCCAGCACCCTAGGACAAGGCTATGGCTACACCTTC. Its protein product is CASTLGQGYGYTF.

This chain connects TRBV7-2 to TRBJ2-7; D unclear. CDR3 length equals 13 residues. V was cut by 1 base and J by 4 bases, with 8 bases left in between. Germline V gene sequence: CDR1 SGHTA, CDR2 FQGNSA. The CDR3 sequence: CASSLGPDYEQYF. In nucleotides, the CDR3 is TGTGCCAGCAGCTTAGGGCCAGATTACGAGCAGTACTTC.

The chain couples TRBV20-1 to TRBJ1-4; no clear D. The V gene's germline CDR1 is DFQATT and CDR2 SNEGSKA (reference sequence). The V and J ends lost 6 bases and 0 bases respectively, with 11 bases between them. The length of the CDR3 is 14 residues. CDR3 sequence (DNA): TGCAGTGCGCGGAAGGAGGCAACTAATGAAAAACTGTTTTTT. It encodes CSARKEATNEKLFF.

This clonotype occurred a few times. CDR3 sequence (DNA): TGTGCCAGCAGCTTAATGGGACAGGGGTACAATGAGCAGTTCTTC. This translates into CASSLMGQGYNEQFF. The rearrangement uses TRBV7-2 and TRBJ2-1; TRBD1 matches at 10 bases. The length of the CDR3 is 15 residues. V shed 2 bases, J shed 4 bases, and the junction held 2 bases outside the gene matches. Germline V lookup: CDR1 SGHTA, CDR2 FQGNSA.

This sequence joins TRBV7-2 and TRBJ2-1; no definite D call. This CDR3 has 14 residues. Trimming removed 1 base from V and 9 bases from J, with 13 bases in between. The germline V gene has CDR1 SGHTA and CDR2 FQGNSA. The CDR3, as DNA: TGTGCCAGCAGCTTAGGAACAGCCCACCTTGAGCAGTTCTTC. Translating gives CASSLGTAHLEQFF.